One and the same sample provided the 20 T cell receptor beta chains below, sequenced in a study of Ad26.COV2.S vaccination and SARS-CoV-2 variants. Generated by immunoSEQ multiplex PCR, the TCRdb table keeps only in-frame clones and is missing some. This sample has approximately 300,000 clones, with over 80% found just once. Treatment meaning: over 15 received Ad26.COV2.S at low or high dose, single or two shots; several received placebo; per-sample allocation not given. Sampling happened 63 days after the first vaccine or placebo injection. This specimen consisted of peripheral blood, obtained in a trial of Ad26.COV2.S vaccine versus placebo. The receptors originated from a person between 18 and 65 years old who received the Ad26.COV2.S COVID-19 vaccine or a placebo.

The rearrangement uses TRBV25-1 and TRBJ1-5; no clear D. Per the germline V gene, CDR1 is MGHDK and CDR2 is SYGVNS. V was trimmed by 4 bases and J by 6 bases, leaving 10 bases between them. The CDR3 is 13 amino acids. CDR3 amino acids: CASSAGDGQPQHF. For the CDR3, the DNA is TGTGCCAGCAGTGCGGGAGATGGTCAGCCCCAGCATTTT.

This chain links TRBV11-2 with TRBJ2-5, with TRBD2 identical over 8 bases. V trimming: 0 bases; J trimming: 5 bases; junction bases outside the gene matches: 8. CDR3 length: 16 residues. In germline, CDR1 is SGHAT, CDR2 FQNNGV. The CDR3 DNA sequence: TGTGCCAGCAGCTTAGATAAACTAGCGGCCTGGGAGACCCAGTACTTC. It is translated as CASSLDKLAAWETQYF.

The chain joins TRBV18 to TRBJ1-2; 7 nucleotides match TRBD1. Unmatched junction bases numbered 10, after V lost 6 bases and J lost 3 bases. Looked up from germline, CDR1 is KGHSH and CDR2 is LQKENI. The CDR3 is 15 residues long. The CDR3 protein is CASSPGTARYYGYTF. CDR3 coding DNA: TGTGCCAGCTCGCCAGGGACAGCAAGATACTATGGCTACACCTTC.

The gene calls are TRBV4-1 and TRBJ1-6; 9 nucleotides agree with TRBD1. V lost 0 bases, J lost 9 bases, and 9 bases stayed unmatched. The germline CDR1 and CDR2 sequences are MGHRA and YSYEKL. CDR3 length: 17 amino acids. The chain's CDR3 is CASSQDITGGAFSPLHF. In DNA, the CDR3 is TGCGCCAGCAGCCAAGATATTACAGGGGGCGCTTTTTCACCCCTCCACTTT.

CDR3 sequence reads: CATSRDPLGKAFF. CDR3 in DNA: TGTGCCACCAGCAGAGATCCCCTAGGGAAGGCTTTCTTT. The chain joins TRBV15 to TRBJ1-1; no reliable D call. V shed 0 bases and J shed 11 bases, with 13 bases lying between them. This CDR3 contains 13 residues. CDR1 and CDR2 (germline): LNHNV, YYDKDF (reference sequence).

The gene calls are TRBV6-6 and TRBJ1-1, with TRBD1 identical over 7 bases. V trimming: 6 bases; J trimming: 4 bases; junction bases outside the gene matches: 8. Per germline, CDR1 MNHNY and CDR2 SVGAGI (reference sequence). CDR3 length equals 14 residues. Written as DNA, the CDR3 is TGTGCCAGCAGCCTCCAGGGGGGTGGCACTGAAGCTTTCTTT. Protein: CASSLQGGGTEAFF.

The V call is TRBV3-1 (or the pseudogene TRBV3-2), the J call TRBJ1-2; 9 bases are shared with TRBD1. Germline CDR1 LGHDT, CDR2 YNNKEL (reference sequence). The ends lost 4 bases at V and 7 bases at J; junction bases unmatched: 13. CDR3 length: 16 amino acids. The chain's CDR3 is CASSPVTGGSSVGYTF. CDR3 nucleotides: TGTGCCAGCAGCCCTGTAACAGGGGGCAGTTCAGTTGGCTACACCTTC.

The J gene is TRBJ1-1, the V gene TRBV9, with 8 bases fitting TRBD1. The CDR3 is 15 amino acids. Losses at the gene ends were 3 bases for V and 1 base for J; bases not matched to a gene: 5. Germline CDR1 SGDLS, CDR2 YYNGEE. This CDR3 reads CASSARQGSNTEAFF. DNA of the CDR3: TGTGCCAGCAGCGCACGACAGGGGTCGAACACTGAAGCTTTCTTT.

The V call is TRBV12-5, the J call TRBJ1-1, with D possibly being TRBD1 (6 bases). There are 16 residues in the CDR3. Per germline, CDR1 LGHNT and CDR2 FRNRAP. Trimming stripped 7 bases from V and 4 bases from J, with 22 bases between. The CDR3 coding sequence is TGTGCTAGTGCCCCTAAGAGGGTTAGGGGGGGCACTGAAGCTTTCTTT. Its protein is CASAPKRVRGGTEAFF.

This clone was observed a single time. The rearrangement joins TRBV15 to TRBJ1-1; 9 nucleotides match TRBD1. The trim removed 3 bases at V and 5 bases at J, leaving 7 bases unmatched. Germline assignment: CDR1 LNHNV and CDR2 YYDKDF (reference sequence). The CDR3 totals 15 residues. DNA of the CDR3: TGTGCCACCAGCAGGGAACGGACAGGGGTGACTGAAGCTTTCTTT. Its protein is CATSRERTGVTEAFF.

The rearrangement joins TRBV7-8 to TRBJ2-1; D possibly corresponds to TRBD1 (6 bases). Germline V gene sequence: CDR1 SGHVS, CDR2 FQNEAQ. The CDR3 runs to 15 residues. The germline V and J ends were trimmed by 4 bases and 5 bases, with 15 bases remaining between them. CDR3: CASSSTGNADNEQFF. CDR3 nucleotide sequence: TGTGCCAGCAGCTCCACAGGGAACGCCGACAATGAGCAGTTCTTC.

Notes on this clone: The same CDR3 also results from other DNA sequences found in this sample. J is TRBJ2-5 and V is TRBV5-1; a possible D gene is TRBD2 (6 bases). The CDR3 totals 15 residues. Germline CDR1 is SGHRS and CDR2 is YFSETQ. With 0 bases removed from V and 1 base from J, the gap between germline ends came to 10 bases. In DNA, the CDR3 is TGCGCCAGCAGCTTGGATGGGACTGGCCAAGAGACCCAGTACTTC. This codes for CASSLDGTGQETQYF.

This rearrangement joins TRBV13 to TRBJ1-4; D is possibly TRBD1 (6 bases). Deletions cut 2 bases from V and 7 bases from J, with 17 bases between. This CDR3 comprises 16 residues. The germline V gene has CDR1 PRHDT and CDR2 FYEKMQ (reference sequence). The CDR3 is CASSLLSPRGSEKLFF. In nucleotides, the CDR3 is TGTGCCAGCAGCTTATTATCCCCTAGGGGGTCTGAAAAACTGTTTTTT.

The V gene is TRBV3-1 (or the pseudogene TRBV3-2), the J gene TRBJ2-2, with TRBD2 as a possible D gene (6 bases). The V gene's germline CDR1 is LGHDT and CDR2 YNNKEL (reference sequence). Trimming left V 7 bases short and J 5 bases short, with 8 bases between. The CDR3 is 12 residues long. This CDR3 reads CASNGRTGELFF. As DNA, the CDR3 is TGTGCCAGCAATGGGAGGACCGGGGAGCTGTTTTTT.

The chain couples TRBV24-1 to TRBJ2-5; 7 bases map to TRBD1. V shed 3 bases and J 5 bases; nucleotides not matched to a gene: 8. The CDR3 covers 15 residues. The V gene's germline CDR1 is KGHDR and CDR2 SFDVKD. CDR3 bases: TGTGCCACCAGTGATAGGGGACAGTCTCCGGAGACCCAGTACTTC. Protein sequence: CATSDRGQSPETQYF.

V gene TRBV6-5 combines with J gene TRBJ1-6; D unresolved. This CDR3 contains 16 residues. The germline V gene has CDR1 MNHEY and CDR2 SVGAGI. The V gene lost 2 bases and the J gene lost 0 bases, with 8 bases spanning the gap. In DNA, the CDR3 is TGTGCCAGCAGTTACAGCGTAGGCTCCTATAATTCACCCCTCCACTTT. Translation gives CASSYSVGSYNSPLHF.

The chain is built from TRBV5-5 and TRBJ1-2; D possibly corresponds to TRBD1 (5 bases). Deletions cut 1 base from V and 8 bases from J, with 12 bases between. From germline, CDR1 is SGHKS and CDR2 YYEKEE (reference sequence). The CDR3 is made up of 13 amino acids. The DNA of the CDR3 is TGTGCCAGCAGCTTGAATCAGGGTGGCGGCTACACCTTC. Amino acids: CASSLNQGGGYTF. Full variable domain (rest looked up from reference TRBV5-5 and TRBJ1-2): DAGVTQSPTHLIKTRGQQVTLRCSPISGHKSVSWYQQVLGQGPQFIFQYYEKEERGRGNFPDRFSARQFPNYSSELNVNALLLGDSALYLCASSLNQGGGYTFGSGTRLTVV.

The V and J genes are TRBV2 and TRBJ2-2, with TRBD1 matching over 8 bases. V lost 8 bases, J lost 7 bases, and 12 bases stayed unmatched. CDR1 is SNHLY, CDR2 FYNNEI, per germline. This CDR3 is built from 15 residues. The CDR3 loop reads CASQRGRGRSGELFF. Written as DNA, the CDR3 is TGTGCCAGCCAAAGGGGCAGGGGGCGAAGCGGGGAGCTGTTTTTT.

The chain is built from TRBV2 and TRBJ1-6; D is uncertain. CDR3 length equals 15 residues. Trimming cost V 5 bases and J 5 bases, with 13 bases left between them. CDR1 is SNHLY, CDR2 FYNNEI, per germline. This chain's CDR3 is CASSIRALDNSPLHF. CDR3 DNA sequence: TGTGCCAGCAGTATCCGGGCTCTTGATAATTCACCCCTCCACTTT. The whole variable domain, filled in from reference TRBV2 and TRBJ1-6, reads EPEVTQTPSHQVTQMGQEVILRCVPISNHLYFYWYRQILGQKVEFLVSFYNNEISEKSEIFDDQFSVERPDGSNFTLKIRSTKLEDSAMYFCASSIRALDNSPLHFGNGTRLTVT.

The V gene is TRBV7-3, the J gene TRBJ2-2; D gene unclear. Germline V gene lookup returns CDR1 SGHTA and CDR2 FQGTGA. V lost 1 base to trimming and J lost 0 bases, with 15 bases between them. This CDR3 contains 18 residues. CDR3 DNA sequence: TGTGCCAGCAGCTTAAGGGCAGGCGCCTTCGCGAACACCGGGGAGCTGTTTTTT. Its protein is CASSLRAGAFANTGELFF.